This is a list of T cell receptor beta chains from one sample in a study of control samples from healthy donors and cancer patients. Here immunoSEQ multiplex PCR was the method, and the copy in TCRdb shows in-frame clones only, minus some. The sample lists some 200,000 clones; around 94% were seen once. Sequencing was performed on blood. These receptors originate from a man aged 50 to 60 in good health. Both conserved end residues are part of each CDR3. A D gene is named only where the DNA matches it firmly. Clone size appears in some rows only: once, few, many, or a class for an expanded clone.

d_call j_call v_call clone_size cdr3_aa cdr3_nt
TRBD1 TRBJ1-6 TRBV28 . CASNTGGVSSYNSPLHF TGTGCCAGCAACACAGGGGGTGTGAGCTCCTATAATTCACCCCTCCACTTT
TRBD1 TRBJ2-3 TRBV18 . CASSRDRGTDTQYF TGTGCCAGCTCTAGGGACAGGGGGACAGATACGCAGTATTTT
. TRBJ2-3 TRBV7-2 . CASSLRDSTDTQYF TGTGCCAGCAGCTTACGGGACAGCACAGATACGCAGTATTTT
TRBD1 TRBJ2-7 TRBV27 . CASSFLGQFNAYEQYF TGTGCCAGCAGTTTCCTGGGACAGTTCAACGCCTACGAGCAGTACTTC
TRBD1 TRBJ2-5 TRBV6-6 . CASSYSTGGLETQYF TGTGCCAGCAGTTACTCGACAGGGGGGCTGGAGACCCAGTACTTC
TRBD2 TRBJ2-3 TRBV6-5 . CAATKVVAGGDTQYF TGTGCCGCGACCAAGGTTGTAGCGGGGGGAGATACGCAGTATTTT
. TRBJ2-7 TRBV30 . CAWNKQATYEQYF TGTGCCTGGAACAAACAGGCCACCTACGAGCAGTACTTC
. TRBJ1-2 TRBV7-6 once CASSLGGTDGYTF TGTGCCAGCAGCTTAGGGGGGACGGATGGCTACACCTTC
TRBD2 TRBJ2-3 TRBV6-2/TRBV6-3 . CASSPWGGGDTDTQYF TGTGCCAGCAGTCCCTGGGGCGGGGGAGACACAGATACGCAGTATTTT
. TRBJ2-3 TRBV11-2 . CASSKTGPADTQYF TGTGCCAGCAGCAAGACAGGCCCTGCCGATACGCAGTATTTT
. TRBJ1-1 TRBV4-2 . CASSQTRDGGRRPMNTEAFF TGTGCCAGCAGTCAAACTCGGGACGGTGGCAGAAGACCTATGAACACTGAAGCTTTCTTT
TRBD1 TRBJ1-5 TRBV6-6 . CASQGAPGQPQHF TGTGCCAGCCAGGGGGCGCCTGGTCAGCCCCAGCATTTT
TRBD1 TRBJ1-2 TRBV19 . CASGDRVAYGYTF TGTGCCAGTGGTGACAGGGTCGCCTATGGCTACACCTTC
. TRBJ1-3 TRBV21-1 . CASSNLHGARGRGGNTIYF TGTGCCAGCAGCAATCTTCACGGAGCCCGGGGGAGGGGAGGAAACACCATATATTTT
TRBD1 TRBJ1-5 TRBV6-6 . CASSYSGGMGNQPQHF TGTGCCAGCAGTTACTCAGGGGGCATGGGCAATCAGCCCCAGCATTTT
. TRBJ1-1 TRBV5-1 . CASSWTGDTEAFF TGCGCCAGCAGCTGGACGGGGGACACTGAAGCTTTCTTT
TRBD2 TRBJ2-5 TRBV12-5 . CASGSRGAAGEETQYF TGTGCTAGTGGTTCTCGAGGGGCCGCGGGGGAAGAGACCCAGTACTTC
TRBD1 TRBJ2-1 TRBV28 . CASRLRQGATEQFF TGTGCCAGCAGATTAAGACAGGGGGCAACTGAGCAGTTCTTC
. TRBJ2-3 TRBV11-2 . CASSLDRGPSTDTQYF TGTGCCAGCAGCTTAGACAGGGGTCCTAGCACAGATACGCAGTATTTT
TRBD2 TRBJ2-3 TRBV5-1 . CASSLVGGVTTDTQYF TGCGCCAGCAGCCTCGTTGGGGGGGTCACCACAGATACGCAGTATTTT
. TRBJ1-4 TRBV3-1/TRBV3-2 . CASSITGTQNEKLFF TGTGCCAGCAGTATCACCGGGACACAAAATGAAAAACTGTTTTTT
. TRBJ1-3 TRBV5-8 . CASSLVGRASGNTIYF TGTGCCAGCAGCTTGGTGGGCAGGGCTTCTGGAAACACCATATATTTT
. TRBJ2-2 TRBV6-6 . CASSYWRGSNTGELFF TGTGCCAGCAGTTACTGGCGGGGCTCGAACACCGGGGAGCTGTTTTTT
TRBD1 TRBJ1-2 TRBV19 once CASRRGAGGNGYTF TGTGCCAGTAGGAGGGGGGCAGGGGGCAATGGCTACACCTTC
. TRBJ2-1 TRBV11-3 . CASSEQSYNEQFF TGTGCCAGCTCAGAGCAGTCCTACAATGAGCAGTTCTTC
. TRBJ1-5 TRBV4-1 few CASSPGGSLNQPQHF TGCGCCAGCAGCCCGGGCGGCAGCCTCAATCAGCCCCAGCATTTT
. TRBJ1-6 TRBV27 . CASSFGGALEGSPLHF TGTGCCAGCAGTTTTGGCGGGGCATTAGAAGGTTCACCCCTCCACTTT
. TRBJ2-1 TRBV19 . CASSSRGASSYNEQFF TGTGCCAGTAGTTCCCGGGGGGCAAGCTCCTACAATGAGCAGTTCTTC
. TRBJ1-4 TRBV5-1 . CASSGSGVLGAEKLFF TGCGCCAGCAGCGGATCAGGGGTCCTCGGAGCGGAAAAACTGTTTTTT
TRBD1 TRBJ1-1 TRBV19 . CASKGQQNTEAFF TGTGCCAGCAAGGGACAGCAGAACACTGAAGCTTTCTTT
. TRBJ2-5 TRBV4-2 . CASSQDTTDWETQYF TGTGCCAGCAGCCAAGATACGACGGATTGGGAGACCCAGTACTTC
TRBD1 TRBJ1-1 TRBV10-3 . CAISESGTGGAFF TGTGCCATCAGTGAGTCCGGGACAGGAGGAGCTTTCTTT
TRBD1 TRBJ1-1 TRBV6-5 once CASSYLQGGKAFF TGTGCCAGCAGTTACCTGCAGGGGGGGAAGGCTTTCTTT
TRBD2 TRBJ2-5 TRBV7-2 . CASSLGWTSGQETQYF TGTGCCAGCAGCTTAGGTTGGACTAGCGGCCAAGAGACCCAGTACTTC
. TRBJ2-2 TRBV27 . CASSLDPGWGTGELFF TGTGCCAGCAGTTTAGATCCAGGGTGGGGCACCGGGGAGCTGTTTTTT
. TRBJ1-2 TRBV4-2 . CASSQAEWSGYTF TGTGCCAGCAGCCAAGCTGAATGGAGTGGCTACACCTTC
TRBD1 TRBJ1-5 TRBV5-1 . CASSVGQGNQPQHF TGCGCCAGCAGCGTGGGACAGGGGAATCAGCCCCAGCATTTT
. TRBJ2-7 TRBV19 . CASSSSHGSYEQYF TGTGCCAGTAGTTCCTCCCATGGCAGCTACGAGCAGTACTTC
TRBD1 TRBJ1-1 TRBV5-1 . CASAGQGGTEAFF TGCGCCAGCGCGGGACAGGGGGGCACTGAAGCTTTCTTT
TRBD2 TRBJ2-3 TRBV4-2 . CASSQMAGGLTDTQYF TGTGCCAGCAGCCAAATGGCGGGGGGTCTAACAGATACGCAGTATTTT